Presented here are 8 T cell receptor beta chains from one specimen sequenced in a study of technical replicates of blood from a handful of donors. The table came from immunoSEQ multiplex PCR; TCRdb's copy has only in-frame clones and leaves some out. Of around 72,000 clones in the sample, 91% were seen once. Material: T cells isolated from PBMCs. The receptors shown here come from a human donor in good health. Some clones in this sample may be carry-over from other donors' samples.

The V gene is TRBV4-1, the J gene TRBJ1-2, with 7 positions matching TRBD1. The ends lost 3 bases at V and 4 bases at J; junction bases unmatched: 8. Germline CDR1 is MGHRA and CDR2 is YSYEKL. The CDR3 runs to 15 residues. The CDR3 loop is CASSHDRAVTYGYTF. The CDR3 DNA is TGCGCCAGCAGCCATGACAGGGCGGTGACCTATGGCTACACCTTC.

The V and J genes are TRBV7-6 and TRBJ1-4, with D maybe TRBD1 (6 bases). CDR1 and CDR2 from the germline V gene are SGHVS and FNYEAQ. This CDR3 region has 15 residues. Trimming shortened V by 4 bases and J by 0 bases, and 9 bases separated the two germline ends. The CDR3 sequence is CASSSSGATNEKLFF. Written as DNA, the CDR3 is TGTGCCAGCAGCTCGTCAGGGGCAACTAATGAAAAACTGTTTTTT.

This clone appeared a few times. The rearrangement links TRBV11-3 to TRBJ1-1; no definite D call. This CDR3 is built from 13 residues. The V end lost 2 bases, the J end lost 1 base, and 5 bases lay between the germline ends. CDR1 is SGHNT, CDR2 YENEEA, per germline. The CDR3, as DNA: TGTGCCAGCAGCTTACAGGAGAACACTGAAGCTTTCTTT. It yields the protein CASSLQENTEAFF.

The J gene is TRBJ2-5, the V gene TRBV5-6; D is possibly TRBD2 (6 bases). The length of the CDR3 is 16 residues. V was shortened by 2 bases and J by 1 base, with 15 bases between the two germline ends. Germline CDR1 and CDR2: SGHDT and YYEEEE. The CDR3 nucleotides are TGTGCCAGCAGCTTCGGGGCGGGGCAGCTCCAAGAGACCCAGTACTTC. Translated: CASSFGAGQLQETQYF.

This clone occurred once. This sequence joins TRBV10-1 and TRBJ2-6, with TRBD2 matching over 8 bases. CDR1 WNHNN and CDR2 SYGVQD come from the germline V gene (reference sequence). This CDR3 comprises 18 residues. Losses at the gene ends were 2 bases for V and 0 bases for J; bases not matched to a gene: 6. CDR3 sequence reads: CASSEGLAEDSGANVLTF. CDR3 coding DNA: TGCGCCAGCAGTGAGGGACTAGCTGAAGACTCTGGGGCCAACGTCCTGACTTTC.

J is TRBJ2-3 and V is TRBV6-4, with TRBD1 matching over 8 bases. The germline V gene encodes CDR1 MRHNA and CDR2 SNTAGT. The CDR3 loop spans 15 amino acids. Trimming cost V 2 bases and J 2 bases; bases outside gene matches: 3. CDR3 in DNA: TGTGCCAGCAGTGACCGGACAGGGAACACAGATACGCAGTATTTT. Residues: CASSDRTGNTDTQYF.

The chain combines TRBV18 with TRBJ1-4, with a possible D match to TRBD1 (5 bases). V was trimmed by 5 bases and J by 6 bases, leaving 13 bases between them. CDR3 length: 14 residues. Per germline, CDR1 KGHSH and CDR2 LQKENI. CDR3 loop: CASSSIRGDEKLFF. CDR3 DNA: TGTGCCAGCTCATCAATCCGGGGGGATGAAAAACTGTTTTTT.

This clone came up a few times. The chain uses TRBV4-1 and TRBJ2-1, with D perhaps TRBD2 (6 bases). V lost 4 bases and J lost 5, with 18 bases in between. The CDR3 is 16 residues long. Looked up from germline, CDR1 is MGHRA and CDR2 is YSYEKL. The CDR3 region is CASSPTLGRENNEQFF. In nucleotides, the CDR3 is TGCGCCAGCAGCCCGACATTGGGGCGGGAAAACAATGAGCAGTTCTTC.